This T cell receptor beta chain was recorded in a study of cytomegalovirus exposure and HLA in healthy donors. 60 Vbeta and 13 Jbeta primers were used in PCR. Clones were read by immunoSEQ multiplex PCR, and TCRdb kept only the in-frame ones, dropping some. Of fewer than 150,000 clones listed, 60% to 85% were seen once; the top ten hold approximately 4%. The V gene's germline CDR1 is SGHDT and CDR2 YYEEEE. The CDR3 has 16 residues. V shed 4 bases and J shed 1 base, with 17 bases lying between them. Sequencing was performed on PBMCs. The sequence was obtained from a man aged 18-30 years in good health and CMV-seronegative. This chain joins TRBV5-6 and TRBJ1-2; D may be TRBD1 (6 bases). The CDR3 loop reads CASSPDIQGSNYGYTF. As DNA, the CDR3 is TGTGCCAGCAGCCCCGACATACAGGGCAGTAACTATGGCTACACCTTC.